This T cell receptor (beta chain) originates from a study of beta chain features in type 1 diabetes. Whole-study results and caveats: Insertion counts at VDJ junctions were lower in type 1 diabetes patients, who also showed more deletions there.

This clone is a singleton in its sample. Its cognate antigen is unknown. With V trimmed by 1 base and J by 8 bases, 10 bases remained unmatched. The V gene's germline CDR1 is SGHAT and CDR2 FQNNGV. This CDR3 spans 15 amino acids. The sequenced template was cDNA made from the entire isolated RNA. Sequenced by immunoSEQ multiplex PCR; TCRdb stores in-frame clones only, minus some. The table records about 110,000 clones, 30% to 50% of them present only once. In total, each donor contributed a single heparinised blood draw that averaged around 100 mL. This TCR came from a woman aged 18-35 years in good health. The gene calls are TRBV11-2 and TRBJ1-2, with TRBD1 matching over 7 bases. The source material was stem cell memory CD4+ T cells from blood. As DNA, the CDR3 is TGTGCCAGCAGCTTAGCCCGACAGGGCCTGGGGGGCTACACCTTC. This sequence encodes CASSLARQGLGGYTF.